This is a list of T cell receptor beta chains from one sample in a study of blood T cell repertoires in COVID-19. The assay was immunoSEQ multiplex PCR, and TCRdb's table has in-frame clones only and misses some. Here the sample spans roughly 250,000 clones, approximately 91% being singletons. Sequenced material: peripheral blood. The source of these receptors is a person aged 18 to 35 with COVID-19, enrolled during active disease. The CDR3 runs from the conserved cysteine through the conserved F or W. D genes are given only for firm matches. Not every row has a clone size; where given, it reads once, few, many or a size class.

v_gene: TRBV9
len: 14
abundance: -
d_gene: -
j_gene: TRBJ2-2
CDR3aa: CASSVGGDTGELFF
CDR3nt: TGTGCCAGCAGCGTAGGTGGAGACACCGGGGAGCTGTTTTTT

v_gene: TRBV27
len: 14
abundance: -
d_gene: TRBD2
j_gene: TRBJ2-7
CDR3aa: CASRRLAGVDEQYF
CDR3nt: TGTGCCAGCAGGAGACTAGCGGGAGTTGACGAGCAGTACTTC

v_gene: TRBV27
len: 20
abundance: -
d_gene: TRBD1
j_gene: TRBJ2-6
CDR3aa: CASSPHPLEQGAAGANVLTF
CDR3nt: TGTGCCAGCAGTCCCCACCCGCTGGAACAGGGGGCTGCGGGGGCCAACGTCCTGACTTTC

v_gene: TRBV3-1/TRBV3-2
len: 13
abundance: -
d_gene: TRBD1
j_gene: TRBJ1-1
CDR3aa: CASSQTGGLQAFF
CDR3nt: TGTGCCAGCAGCCAAACAGGGGGCCTTCAAGCTTTCTTT

v_gene: TRBV9
len: 16
abundance: once
d_gene: -
j_gene: TRBJ2-3
CDR3aa: CASSVEGGSGTDTQYF
CDR3nt: TGTGCCAGCAGCGTAGAGGGGGGGAGTGGTACAGATACGCAGTATTTT

v_gene: TRBV4-1
len: 13
abundance: once
d_gene: -
j_gene: TRBJ2-7
CDR3aa: CASSHPGSYEQYF
CDR3nt: TGCGCCAGCAGTCATCCGGGATCCTACGAGCAGTACTTC

v_gene: TRBV12-5
len: 15
abundance: -
d_gene: -
j_gene: TRBJ1-1
CDR3aa: CASGLGSGVVPEAFF
CDR3nt: TGTGCTAGTGGCCTGGGGTCGGGAGTAGTCCCTGAAGCTTTCTTT

v_gene: TRBV10-2
len: 14
abundance: -
d_gene: -
j_gene: TRBJ2-1
CDR3aa: CASSAQNGYNEQFF
CDR3nt: TGCGCCAGCAGTGCCCAAAACGGCTACAATGAGCAGTTCTTC

v_gene: TRBV28
len: 14
abundance: -
d_gene: -
j_gene: TRBJ2-1
CDR3aa: CASSWGRGGDEQFF
CDR3nt: TGTGCCAGCAGTTGGGGCAGGGGTGGGGATGAGCAGTTCTTC

v_gene: TRBV29-1
len: 14
abundance: -
d_gene: -
j_gene: TRBJ2-2
CDR3aa: CSVVPGTNTGELFF
CDR3nt: TGCAGCGTTGTTCCAGGGACGAACACCGGGGAGCTGTTTTTT